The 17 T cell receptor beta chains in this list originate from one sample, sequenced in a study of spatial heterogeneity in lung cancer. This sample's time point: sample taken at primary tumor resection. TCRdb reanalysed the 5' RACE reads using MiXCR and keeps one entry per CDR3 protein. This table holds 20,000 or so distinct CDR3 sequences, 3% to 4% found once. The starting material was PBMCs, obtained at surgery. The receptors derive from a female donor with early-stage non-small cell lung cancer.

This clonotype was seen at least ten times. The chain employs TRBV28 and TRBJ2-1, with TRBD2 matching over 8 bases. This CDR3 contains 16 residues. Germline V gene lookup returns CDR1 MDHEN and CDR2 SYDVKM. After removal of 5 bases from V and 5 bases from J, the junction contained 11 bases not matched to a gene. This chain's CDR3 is CASSQPGLVYDNEQFF. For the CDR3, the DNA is TGTGCCAGCAGTCAACCGGGACTAGTTTACGACAATGAGCAGTTCTTC. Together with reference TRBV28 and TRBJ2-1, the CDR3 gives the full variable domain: DVKVTQSSRYLVKRTGEKVFLECVQDMDHENMFWYRQDPGLGLRLIYFSYDVKMKEKGDIPEGYSVSREKKERFSLILESASTNQTSMYLCASSQPGLVYDNEQFFGPGTRLTVL.

The CDR3 DNA reads TGTGCCAGCAGTTCGGCCTACGAGCAGTACTTC. Amino acids: CASSSAYEQYF. This chain joins TRBV6-6 and TRBJ2-7, with D uncertain. V was pared by 4 bases and J by 2 bases, with 3 bases between. The germline V gene has CDR1 MNHNY and CDR2 SVGAGI (reference sequence). This CDR3 contains 11 residues.

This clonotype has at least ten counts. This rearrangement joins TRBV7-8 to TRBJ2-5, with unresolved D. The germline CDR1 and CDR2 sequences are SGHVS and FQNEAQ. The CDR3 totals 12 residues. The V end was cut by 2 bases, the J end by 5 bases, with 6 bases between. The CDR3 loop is CASSLSGETQYF. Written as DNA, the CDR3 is TGTGCCAGCAGCTTAAGTGGGGAGACCCAGTACTTC.

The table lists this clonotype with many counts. The CDR3 region is CASSLGAGSNEQFF. In nucleotides, the CDR3 is TGTGCCAGCAGCTTAGGAGCAGGGAGCAATGAGCAGTTCTTC. The chain is built from TRBV7-3 and TRBJ2-1; D is perhaps TRBD1 or TRBD2 (5 bases each). This CDR3 spans 14 amino acids. In germline, CDR1 is SGHTA, CDR2 FQGTGA. With 2 bases removed from V and 6 bases from J, the gap between germline ends came to 11 bases.

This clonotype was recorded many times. The DNA of the CDR3 is TGTGCCAGCAGCGGGACTAGCGACACCGGGGAGCTGTTTTTT. Protein product: CASSGTSDTGELFF. The chain has TRBV4-2 and TRBJ2-2, with TRBD2 identical over 10 bases. This CDR3 region has 14 residues. J was trimmed by 3 bases and V by 5 bases; bases with no gene match: 0. CDR1 and CDR2 (germline): LGHNA, YNFKEQ.

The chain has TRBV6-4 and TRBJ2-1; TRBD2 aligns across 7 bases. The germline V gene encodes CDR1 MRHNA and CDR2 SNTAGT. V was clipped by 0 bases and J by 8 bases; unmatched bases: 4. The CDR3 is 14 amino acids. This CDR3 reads CASSDSPSGDEQFF. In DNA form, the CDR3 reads TGTGCCAGCAGTGACTCGCCTAGCGGTGATGAGCAGTTCTTC.

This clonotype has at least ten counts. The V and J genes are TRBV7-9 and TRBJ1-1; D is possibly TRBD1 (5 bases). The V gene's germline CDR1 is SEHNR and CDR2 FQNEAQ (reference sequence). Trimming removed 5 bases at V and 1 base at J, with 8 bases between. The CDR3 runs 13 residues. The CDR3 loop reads CASSPGQNTEAFF. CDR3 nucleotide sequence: TGTGCCAGCAGCCCTGGACAGAACACTGAAGCTTTCTTT.

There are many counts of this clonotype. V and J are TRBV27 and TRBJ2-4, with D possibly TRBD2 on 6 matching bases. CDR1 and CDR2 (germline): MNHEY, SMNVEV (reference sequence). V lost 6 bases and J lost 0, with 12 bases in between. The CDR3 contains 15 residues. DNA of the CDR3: TGTGCCAGCAGCCAGGGACTCTCAGCCAAAAACATTCAGTACTTC. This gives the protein CASSQGLSAKNIQYF.

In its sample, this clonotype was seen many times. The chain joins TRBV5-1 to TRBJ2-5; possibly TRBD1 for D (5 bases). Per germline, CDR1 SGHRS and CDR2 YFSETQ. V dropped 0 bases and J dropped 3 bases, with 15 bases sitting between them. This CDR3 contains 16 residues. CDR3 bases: TGCGCCAGCAGCTTGGGTATGAGCCCACAGGAAGAGACCCAGTACTTC. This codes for CASSLGMSPQEETQYF.

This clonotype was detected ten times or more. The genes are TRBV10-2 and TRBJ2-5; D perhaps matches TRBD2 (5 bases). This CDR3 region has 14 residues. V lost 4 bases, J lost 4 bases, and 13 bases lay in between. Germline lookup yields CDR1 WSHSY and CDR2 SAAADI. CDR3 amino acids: CASSGLPEGETQYF. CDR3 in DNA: TGCGCCAGCAGTGGGCTCCCCGAGGGAGAGACCCAGTACTTC.

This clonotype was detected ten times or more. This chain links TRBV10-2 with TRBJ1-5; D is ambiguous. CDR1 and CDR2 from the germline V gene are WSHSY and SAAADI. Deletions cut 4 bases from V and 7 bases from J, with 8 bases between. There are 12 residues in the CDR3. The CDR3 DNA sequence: TGCGCCAGCAGTGGAGGGCAGCAGCCCCAGCATTTT. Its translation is CASSGGQQPQHF.

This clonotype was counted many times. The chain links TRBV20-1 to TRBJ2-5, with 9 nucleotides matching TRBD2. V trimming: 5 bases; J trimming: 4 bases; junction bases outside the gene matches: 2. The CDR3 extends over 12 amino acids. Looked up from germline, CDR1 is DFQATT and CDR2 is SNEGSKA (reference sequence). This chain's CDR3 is CSAQAGGETQYF. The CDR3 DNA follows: TGCAGTGCTCAAGCGGGAGGAGAGACCCAGTACTTC.

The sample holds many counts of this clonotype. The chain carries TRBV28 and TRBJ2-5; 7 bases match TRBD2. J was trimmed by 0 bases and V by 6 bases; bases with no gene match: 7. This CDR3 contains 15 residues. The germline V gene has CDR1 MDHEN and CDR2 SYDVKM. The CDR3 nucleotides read TGTGCCAGCAGACCGTCGGGGGGTTACCAAGAGACCCAGTACTTC. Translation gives CASRPSGGYQETQYF.

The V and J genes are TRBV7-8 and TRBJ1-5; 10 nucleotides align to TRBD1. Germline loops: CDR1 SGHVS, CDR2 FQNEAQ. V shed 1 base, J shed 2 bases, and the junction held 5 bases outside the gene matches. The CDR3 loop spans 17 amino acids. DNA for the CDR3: TGTGCCAGCAGCTTAGTTATGGGACAGGGGCGCAATCAGCCCCAGCATTTT. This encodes CASSLVMGQGRNQPQHF.

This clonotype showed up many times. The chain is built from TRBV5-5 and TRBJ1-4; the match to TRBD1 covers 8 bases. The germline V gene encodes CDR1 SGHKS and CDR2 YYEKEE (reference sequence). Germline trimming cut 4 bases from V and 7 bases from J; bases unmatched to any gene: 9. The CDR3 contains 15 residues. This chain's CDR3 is CASSERTGSSEKLFF. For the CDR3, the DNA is TGTGCCAGCAGCGAAAGGACAGGGTCAAGTGAAAAACTGTTTTTT. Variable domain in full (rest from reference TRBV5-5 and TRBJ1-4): DAGVTQSPTHLIKTRGQQVTLRCSPISGHKSVSWYQQVLGQGPQFIFQYYEKEERGRGNFPDRFSARQFPNYSSELNVNALLLGDSALYLCASSERTGSSEKLFFGSGTQLSVL.

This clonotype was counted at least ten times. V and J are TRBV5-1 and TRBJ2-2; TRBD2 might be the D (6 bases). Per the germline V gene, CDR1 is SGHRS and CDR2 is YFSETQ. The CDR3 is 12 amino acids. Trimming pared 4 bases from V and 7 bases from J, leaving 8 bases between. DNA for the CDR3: TGCGCCAGCAGCGGAGGGGACGGGGAGCTGTTTTTT. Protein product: CASSGGDGELFF.

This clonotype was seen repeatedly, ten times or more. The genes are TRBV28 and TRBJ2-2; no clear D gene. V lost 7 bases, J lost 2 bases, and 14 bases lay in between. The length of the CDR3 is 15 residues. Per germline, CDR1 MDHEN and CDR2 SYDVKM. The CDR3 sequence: CASIKAGVNTGELFF. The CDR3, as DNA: TGTGCCAGCATCAAAGCAGGTGTAAACACCGGGGAGCTGTTTTTT.